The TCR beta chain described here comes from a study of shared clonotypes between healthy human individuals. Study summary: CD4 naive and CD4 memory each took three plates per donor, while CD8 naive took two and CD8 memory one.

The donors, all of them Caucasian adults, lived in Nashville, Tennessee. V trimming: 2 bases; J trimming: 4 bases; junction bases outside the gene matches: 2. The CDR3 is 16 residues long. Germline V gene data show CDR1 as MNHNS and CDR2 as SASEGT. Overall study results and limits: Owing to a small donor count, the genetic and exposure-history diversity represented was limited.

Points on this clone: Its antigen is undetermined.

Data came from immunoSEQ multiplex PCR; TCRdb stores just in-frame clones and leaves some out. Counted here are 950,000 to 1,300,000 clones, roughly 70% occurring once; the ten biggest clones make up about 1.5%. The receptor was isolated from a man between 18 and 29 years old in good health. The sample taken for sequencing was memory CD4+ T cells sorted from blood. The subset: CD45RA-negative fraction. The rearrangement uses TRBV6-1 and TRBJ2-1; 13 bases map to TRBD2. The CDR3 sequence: CASSEMGLAGYNEQFF. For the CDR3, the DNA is TGTGCCAGCAGTGAAATGGGACTAGCGGGATACAATGAGCAGTTCTTC.